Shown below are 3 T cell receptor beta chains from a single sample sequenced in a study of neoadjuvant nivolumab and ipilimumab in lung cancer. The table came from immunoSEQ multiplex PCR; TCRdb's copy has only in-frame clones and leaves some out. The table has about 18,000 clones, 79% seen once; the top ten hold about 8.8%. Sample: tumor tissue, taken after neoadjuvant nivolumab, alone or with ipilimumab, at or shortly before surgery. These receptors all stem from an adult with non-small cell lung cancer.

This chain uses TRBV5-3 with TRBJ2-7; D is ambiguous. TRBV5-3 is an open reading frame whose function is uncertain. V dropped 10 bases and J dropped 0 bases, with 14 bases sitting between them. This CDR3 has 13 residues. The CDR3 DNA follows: TGTGCCCCAACTCCCCAAGGCTCCTACGAGCAGTACTTC. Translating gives CAPTPQGSYEQYF.

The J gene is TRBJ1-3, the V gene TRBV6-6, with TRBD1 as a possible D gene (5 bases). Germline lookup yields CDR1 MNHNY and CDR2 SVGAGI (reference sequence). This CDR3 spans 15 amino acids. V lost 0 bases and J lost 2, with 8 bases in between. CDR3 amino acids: CASSYSPGAGNTIYF. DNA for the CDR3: TGTGCCAGCAGTTACTCGCCGGGGGCTGGAAACACCATATATTTT.

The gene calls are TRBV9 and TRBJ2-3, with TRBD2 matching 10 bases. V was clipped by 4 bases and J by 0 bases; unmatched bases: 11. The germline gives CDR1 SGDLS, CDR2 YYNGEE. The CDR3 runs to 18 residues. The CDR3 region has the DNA TGTGCCAGCAGCAACACGCAACTAGCGGGGCTTAGCACAGATACGCAGTATTTT. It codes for CASSNTQLAGLSTDTQYF.